Shown below are 7 T cell receptor beta chains from a single sample sequenced in a study of regulatory T cells in long-lasting Graves disease. Noted time point: newly diagnosed GD, antithyroid drugs for less than 3 months. With RNA extracted from PBMCs as input, the TCR library was made. Construction of the TCR beta libraries employed iRepertoire HTBI primers in conjunction with Arm-PCR of CDR3 regions. TCRdb itself ran the multiplex PCR reads through MiXCR, one entry per CDR3 protein. The sample gives 400,000 to 500,000 distinct CDR3 sequences, about 14% of which show up once; more than 15% is in the top ten. Separately, the same data were catalogued under a study of T cells in Graves' hyperthyroidism and ophthalmopathy.

The sample consisted of peripheral blood mononuclear cells (PBMCs), taken at new diagnosis, from a patient treated with antithyroid drugs. Every receptor here comes from a woman in her forties or fifties with Graves disease.

This clonotype has just a few counts. This chain joins TRBV20-1 and TRBJ2-7, with D hard to call. CDR3 length equals 12 residues. Trimming removed 3 bases from V and 4 bases from J, with 10 bases in between. Germline V gene lookup returns CDR1 DFQATT and CDR2 SNEGSKA (reference sequence). The CDR3 here is CSASGWGYEQYF. As DNA, the CDR3 is TGCAGTGCTAGTGGGTGGGGATACGAGCAGTACTTC.

This clonotype was observed many times. This chain uses TRBV28 with TRBJ2-5; D is possibly TRBD2 (5 bases). Germline V lookup: CDR1 MDHEN, CDR2 SYDVKM. This CDR3 has 15 amino acids. V lost 5 bases, J lost 2 bases, and 15 bases lay in between. In DNA form, the CDR3 reads TGTGCCAGCAGTCCTAGCCGGACCCATCAAGAGACCCAGTACTTC. Translated: CASSPSRTHQETQYF. Full variable domain (outside the CDR3, taken from reference TRBV28 and TRBJ2-5): DVKVTQSSRYLVKRTGEKVFLECVQDMDHENMFWYRQDPGLGLRLIYFSYDVKMKEKGDIPEGYSVSREKKERFSLILESASTNQTSMYLCASSPSRTHQETQYFGPGTRLLVL.

This clonotype was seen a few times. The V call is TRBV27, the J call TRBJ2-3; TRBD2 matches at 10 bases. Germline-derived CDR1 and CDR2 are MNHEY and SMNVEV (reference sequence). V was pared by 4 bases and J by 5 bases, with 12 bases of the junction left unmatched. The CDR3 has 17 amino acids. CDR3 residues: CASSSGRLAGAGDTQYF. In nucleotides, the CDR3 is TGTGCCAGCAGTTCCGGGAGGCTAGCGGGAGCGGGAGATACGCAGTATTTT.

This clonotype was picked up a small number of times. The chain links TRBV7-9 to TRBJ2-7; 7 bases agree with TRBD1. The CDR3 runs to 12 residues. Unmatched junction bases numbered 3, after V lost 10 bases and J lost 0 bases. The germline CDR1 and CDR2 sequences are SEHNR and FQNEAQ (reference sequence). CDR3 coding DNA: TGTGCCACCGGGACAGTCTCCTACGAGCAGTACTTC. It specifies CATGTVSYEQYF.

The rearrangement links TRBV9 to TRBJ1-1; TRBD1 is a possible D gene (5 bases). Germline loops: CDR1 SGDLS, CDR2 YYNGEE. This CDR3 has 15 amino acids. V lost 0 bases to trimming and J lost 1 base, with 10 bases between them. As DNA, the CDR3 is TGTGCCAGCAGCGTAGATCCAGGGTGGAACACTGAAGCTTTCTTT. It is translated as CASSVDPGWNTEAFF.

The chain has TRBV11-2 and TRBJ1-5; D call uncertain. The CDR3 has 14 residues. Trimming shortened V by 1 base and J by 3 bases, and 7 bases separated the two germline ends. The germline CDR1 and CDR2 sequences are SGHAT and FQNNGV. The CDR3 sequence is CASSLGPVNQPQHF. CDR3 in DNA: TGTGCCAGCAGCTTAGGACCGGTCAATCAGCCCCAGCATTTT.

Many counts were recorded for this clonotype. This rearrangement joins TRBV6-1 to TRBJ1-1; 8 nucleotides line up with TRBD1. The CDR3 runs 13 residues. Per the germline V gene, CDR1 is MNHNS and CDR2 is SASEGT. V shed 7 bases, J shed 5 bases, and the junction held 6 bases outside the gene matches. CDR3 in amino acids: CASISDRDTEAFF. CDR3 bases: TGTGCCAGCATCTCGGACAGGGATACTGAAGCTTTCTTT.